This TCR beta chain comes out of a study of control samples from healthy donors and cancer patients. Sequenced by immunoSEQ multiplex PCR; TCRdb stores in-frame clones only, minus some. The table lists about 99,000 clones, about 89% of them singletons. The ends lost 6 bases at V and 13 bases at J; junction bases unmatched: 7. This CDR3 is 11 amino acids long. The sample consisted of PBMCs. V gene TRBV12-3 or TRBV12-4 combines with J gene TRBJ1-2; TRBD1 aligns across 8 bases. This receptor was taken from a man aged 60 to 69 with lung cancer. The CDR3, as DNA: TGTGCCAGCAGCCTCGGACAGGGACGCACCTTC. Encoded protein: CASSLGQGRTF.